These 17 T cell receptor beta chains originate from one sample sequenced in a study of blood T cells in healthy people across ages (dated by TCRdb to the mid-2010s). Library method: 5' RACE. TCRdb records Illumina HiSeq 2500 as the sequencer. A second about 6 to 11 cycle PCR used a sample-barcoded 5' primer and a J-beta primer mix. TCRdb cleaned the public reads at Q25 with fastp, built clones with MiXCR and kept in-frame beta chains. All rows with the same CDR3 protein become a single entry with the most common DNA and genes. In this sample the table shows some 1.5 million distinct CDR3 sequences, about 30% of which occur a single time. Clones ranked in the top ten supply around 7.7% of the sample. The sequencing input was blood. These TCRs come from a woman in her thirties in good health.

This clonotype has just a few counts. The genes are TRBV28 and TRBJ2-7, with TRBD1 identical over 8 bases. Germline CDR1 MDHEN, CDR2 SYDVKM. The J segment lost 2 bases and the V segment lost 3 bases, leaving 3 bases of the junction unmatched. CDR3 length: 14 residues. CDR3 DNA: TGTGCCAGCAGTTTCCCGACAGGGGCCTACGAGCAGTACTTC. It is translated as CASSFPTGAYEQYF.

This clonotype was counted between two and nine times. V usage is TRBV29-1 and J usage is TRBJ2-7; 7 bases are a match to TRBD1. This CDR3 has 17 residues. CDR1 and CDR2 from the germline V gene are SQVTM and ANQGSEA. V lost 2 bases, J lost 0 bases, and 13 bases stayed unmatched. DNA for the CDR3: TGCAGCGTTGAATATCTCCGGGAAGGACAGGACTCCTACGAGCAGTACTTC. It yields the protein CSVEYLREGQDSYEQYF.

This CDR3 is CASSVEWDSNNEQYF. The CDR3 coding sequence is TGTGCCAGCAGCGTAGAGTGGGACTCGAACAATGAGCAGTACTTC. This sequence joins TRBV9 and TRBJ2-4; TRBD2 is a possible D gene (6 bases). Germline-derived CDR1 and CDR2 are SGDLS and YYNGEE. This CDR3 spans 15 amino acids. V was cut by 0 bases and J by 13 bases, with 20 bases left in between.

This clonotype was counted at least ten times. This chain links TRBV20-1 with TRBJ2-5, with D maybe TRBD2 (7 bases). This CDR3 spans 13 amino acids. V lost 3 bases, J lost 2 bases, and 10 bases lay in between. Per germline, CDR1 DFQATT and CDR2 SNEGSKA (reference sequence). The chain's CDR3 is CSARGGGQETQYF. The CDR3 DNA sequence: TGCAGTGCTAGGGGAGGGGGTCAAGAGACCCAGTACTTC.

Here the CDR3 reads CASSSDPGRGNIEKLFF. CDR3 sequence (DNA): TGTGCCAGCAGTTCAGACCCAGGGAGAGGGAATATTGAAAAACTGTTTTTT. The J gene is TRBJ1-4, the V gene TRBV6-6; possible D gene TRBD1, 5 bases. This CDR3 has 17 amino acids. CDR1 and CDR2 from the germline V gene are MNHNY and SVGAGI (reference sequence). V lost 4 bases and J 7 bases, leaving 22 bases between the germline ends.

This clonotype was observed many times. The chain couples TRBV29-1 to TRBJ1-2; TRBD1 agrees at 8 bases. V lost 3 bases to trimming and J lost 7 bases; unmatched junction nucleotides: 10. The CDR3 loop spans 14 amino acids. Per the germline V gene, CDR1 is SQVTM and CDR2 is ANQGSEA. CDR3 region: CSVEEDRALGGYTF. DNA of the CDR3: TGCAGCGTTGAGGAGGACAGGGCGTTGGGTGGCTACACCTTC.

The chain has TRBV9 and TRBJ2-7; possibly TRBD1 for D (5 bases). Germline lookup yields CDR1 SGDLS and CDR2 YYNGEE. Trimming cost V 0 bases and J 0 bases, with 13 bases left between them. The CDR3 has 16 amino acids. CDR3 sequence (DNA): TGTGCCAGCAGCGTAGGTCCGGACATAAGCTCCTACGAGCAGTACTTC. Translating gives CASSVGPDISSYEQYF.

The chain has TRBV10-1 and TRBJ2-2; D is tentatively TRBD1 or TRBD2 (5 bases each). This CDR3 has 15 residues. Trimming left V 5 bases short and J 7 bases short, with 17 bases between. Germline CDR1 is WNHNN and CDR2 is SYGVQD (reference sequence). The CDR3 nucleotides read TGCGCCAGCAGTTCCTCACCAGGGACCAGCGGGGAGCTGTTTTTT. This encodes CASSSSPGTSGELFF.

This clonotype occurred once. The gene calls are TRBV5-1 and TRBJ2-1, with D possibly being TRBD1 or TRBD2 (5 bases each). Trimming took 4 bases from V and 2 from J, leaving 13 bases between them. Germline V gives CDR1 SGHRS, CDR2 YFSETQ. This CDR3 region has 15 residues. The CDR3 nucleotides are TGCGCCAGCAGCACCTTTGGGGACCCCTACAATGAGCAGTTCTTC. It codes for CASSTFGDPYNEQFF. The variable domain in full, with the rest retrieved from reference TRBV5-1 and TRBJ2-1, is KAGVTQTPRYLIKTRGQQVTLSCSPISGHRSVSWYQQTPGQGLQFLFEYFSETQRNKGNFPGRFSGRQFSNSRSEMNVSTLELGDSALYLCASSTFGDPYNEQFFGPGTRLTVL.

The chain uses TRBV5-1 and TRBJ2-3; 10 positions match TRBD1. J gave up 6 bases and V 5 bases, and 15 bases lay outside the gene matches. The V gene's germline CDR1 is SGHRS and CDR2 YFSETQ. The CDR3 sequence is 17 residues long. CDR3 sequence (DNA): TGCGCCAGCAGAACCTTTAATCGACAGGGGGCATCGGATACGCAGTATTTT. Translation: CASRTFNRQGASDTQYF. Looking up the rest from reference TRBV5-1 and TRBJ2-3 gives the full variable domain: KAGVTQTPRYLIKTRGQQVTLSCSPISGHRSVSWYQQTPGQGLQFLFEYFSETQRNKGNFPGRFSGRQFSNSRSEMNVSTLELGDSALYLCASRTFNRQGASDTQYFGPGTRLTVL.

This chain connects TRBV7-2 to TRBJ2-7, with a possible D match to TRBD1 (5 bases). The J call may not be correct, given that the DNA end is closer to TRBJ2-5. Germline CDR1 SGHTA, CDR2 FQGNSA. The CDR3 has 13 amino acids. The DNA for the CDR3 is TGTGCCAGCAGTCAGCCGACAGAAGAGACCCAGTACTTC. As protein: CASSQPTEETQYF.

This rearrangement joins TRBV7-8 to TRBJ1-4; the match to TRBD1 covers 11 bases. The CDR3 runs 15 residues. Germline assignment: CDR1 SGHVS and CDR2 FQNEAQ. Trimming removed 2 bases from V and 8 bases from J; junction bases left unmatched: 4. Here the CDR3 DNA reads TGTGCCAGCAGCTTACAGGGACAGGGGGGCGAAAAACTGTTTTTT. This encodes CASSLQGQGGEKLFF.

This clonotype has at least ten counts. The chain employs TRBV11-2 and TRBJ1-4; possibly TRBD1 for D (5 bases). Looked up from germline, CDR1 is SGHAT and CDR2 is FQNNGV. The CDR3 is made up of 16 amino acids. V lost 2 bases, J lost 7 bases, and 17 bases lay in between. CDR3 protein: CASSLRLGGGGEKLFF. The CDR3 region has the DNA TGTGCCAGCAGCTTACGGCTGGGTGGCGGGGGTGAAAAACTGTTTTTT.

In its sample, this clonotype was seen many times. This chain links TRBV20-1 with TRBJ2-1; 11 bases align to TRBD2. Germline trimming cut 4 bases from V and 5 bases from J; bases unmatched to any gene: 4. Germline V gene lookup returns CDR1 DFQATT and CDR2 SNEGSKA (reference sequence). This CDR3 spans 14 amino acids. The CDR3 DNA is TGCAGTGCTATTAGCGGGAGGGCGGACAATGAGCAGTTCTTC. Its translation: CSAISGRADNEQFF.

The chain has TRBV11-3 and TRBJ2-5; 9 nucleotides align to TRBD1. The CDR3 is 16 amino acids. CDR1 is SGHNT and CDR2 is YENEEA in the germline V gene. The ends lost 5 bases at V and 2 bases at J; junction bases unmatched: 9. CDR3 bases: TGTGCCAGCAGCCCTGAGACAGGGGGGGGGCAAGAGACCCAGTACTTC. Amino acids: CASSPETGGGQETQYF.

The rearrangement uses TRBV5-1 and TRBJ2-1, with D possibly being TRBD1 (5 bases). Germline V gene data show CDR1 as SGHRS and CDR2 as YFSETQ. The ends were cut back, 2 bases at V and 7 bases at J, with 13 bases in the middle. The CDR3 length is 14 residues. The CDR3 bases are TGCGCCAGCAGCTTTAGGGGCGCGGATAATGAGCAGTTCTTC. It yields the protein CASSFRGADNEQFF.

Here the CDR3 reads CASSLTGRMPYEQYF. The CDR3 coding sequence is TGTGCCAGCAGCTTAACGGGACGCATGCCCTACGAGCAGTACTTC. This chain joins TRBV7-9 and TRBJ2-7, with D perhaps given as TRBD1 or TRBD2 (5 bases each). Germline CDR1 SEHNR, CDR2 FQNEAQ (reference sequence). CDR3 length equals 15 residues. The V gene lost 2 bases and the J gene lost 2 bases, with 13 bases spanning the gap.